The TCR beta chain described here comes from a study of blood T cell repertoires in COVID-19. Looking at the study overall: PBMCs, B-cell-depleted T cells, or T cells were the source of the cDNA or gDNA that made up the material.

CDR1 and CDR2 from the germline V gene are MNHEY and SVGAGI. With V trimmed by 6 bases and J by 0 bases, 3 bases remained unmatched. This CDR3 is built from 14 residues. Here immunoSEQ multiplex PCR was the method, and the copy in TCRdb shows in-frame clones only, minus some. The sample lists approximately 150,000 clones, about four fifths occurring once. The sequencing sample was made of peripheral blood. The source is a man aged 65-85 years who had recovered from COVID-19. The rearrangement links TRBV6-5 to TRBJ1-1; 8 bases match TRBD1. CDR3 nucleotides: TGTGCCAGCAGGAGACAGGGGATGAACACTGAAGCTTTCTTT. It specifies CASRRQGMNTEAFF.